This T cell receptor (beta chain) came from a study of blood T cell repertoires in COVID-19. There are 18 residues in the CDR3. Germline CDR1 reads LGHNA; CDR2 reads YNFKEQ. Losses at the gene ends were 0 bases for V and 5 bases for J; bases not matched to a gene: 7. As processed by the authors: Amplification from reference gene primers served as the basis for estimated nucleated cell counts. Sequencing was performed with immunoSEQ multiplex PCR; in TCRdb, only in-frame clones are kept and a portion is missing. V and J calls plus clone size are reproduced from that table; the DNA served to infer D and trimming. The sample carries about 300,000 clones, over 75% recorded once. Participant-reported clinical history was the basis for cohort assignment.

The sequenced sample was PBMCs or T cells enriched from blood (not recorded which). This chain connects TRBV4-2 to TRBJ2-4, with 13 bases lining up with TRBD2. The clonotype comes from a man aged 25 to 45 who had recovered from COVID-19. CDR3 nucleotide sequence: TGTGCCAGCAGCCAAGAGAGGACTAGCGGGAGTGCCCAAAACATTCAGTACTTC. It is translated as CASSQERTSGSAQNIQYF.